The 8 T cell receptor beta chains below come from one sample, sequenced in a study of identical twins. TCRdb re-analysed the 5' RACE reads in MiXCR, keeping a single row per CDR3 protein. The profile shows nearly 900,000 distinct CDR3 sequences, 12% of them singletons. The same specimen was also included in a second study, on yellow fever vaccine responses in identical twins.

The specimen sequenced was PBMCs. The receptors originated from a woman between 18 and 29 years old in good health.

This clonotype showed up many times. The J gene is TRBJ2-7, the V gene TRBV20-1, with D tentatively TRBD1 (7 bases). The V gene lost 3 bases and the J gene lost 11 bases, with 14 bases spanning the gap. The CDR3 has 11 residues. Germline CDR1 reads DFQATT; CDR2 reads SNEGSKA (reference sequence). The CDR3 region has the DNA TGCAGTGCTAGTGGGGGGACAGAGAAGTACTTC. It encodes CSASGGTEKYF.

This rearrangement joins TRBV20-1 to TRBJ2-3, with TRBD2 matching 10 bases. Losses at the gene ends were 5 bases for V and 4 bases for J; bases not matched to a gene: 9. Germline V gene data show CDR1 as DFQATT and CDR2 as SNEGSKA (reference sequence). The length of the CDR3 is 15 residues. This CDR3 is CSAGPLAGVADTQYF. The CDR3 nucleotides read TGCAGTGCTGGTCCCCTAGCGGGAGTTGCAGATACGCAGTATTTT.

This rearrangement joins TRBV18 to TRBJ2-5; TRBD1 matches 12 bases. The CDR3 loop spans 17 amino acids. The V gene's germline CDR1 is KGHSH and CDR2 LQKENI. V shed 3 bases and J 6 bases; nucleotides not matched to a gene: 11. Here the CDR3 reads CASSPQGPGQGAKTQYF. The CDR3, as DNA: TGTGCCAGCTCACCTCAGGGACCGGGACAGGGGGCGAAGACCCAGTACTTC.

Only a few counts were recorded for this clonotype. The gene calls are TRBV7-9 and TRBJ1-4; unclear D gene. The CDR3 totals 10 residues. V dropped 4 bases and J dropped 11 bases, with 5 bases sitting between them. Germline CDR1 SEHNR, CDR2 FQNEAQ (reference sequence). The DNA of the CDR3 is TGTGCCAGCAGCTCCGACAAACTGTTTTTT. It codes for CASSSDKLFF. Full variable domain (outside the CDR3, taken from reference TRBV7-9 and TRBJ1-4): DTGVSQNPRHKITKRGQNVTFRCDPISEHNRLYWYRQTLGQGPEFLTYFQNEAQLEKSRLLSDRFSAERPKGSFSTLEIQRTEQGDSAMYLCASSSDKLFFGSGTQLSVL.

This clonotype was found many times. V is TRBV28 and J is TRBJ2-2; 7 nucleotides align to TRBD2. The germline V gene has CDR1 MDHEN and CDR2 SYDVKM. The CDR3 totals 14 residues. J lost 8 bases, V lost 8 bases, and 11 bases had no gene match. For the CDR3, the DNA is TGTGCCAGCGTTACGGCGGGAGCTAATGGGGAGCTGTTTTTT. Protein product: CASVTAGANGELFF.

The chain combines TRBV18 with TRBJ2-1; weak D call: TRBD2 (5 bases). V dropped 2 bases and J dropped 6 bases, with 11 bases sitting between them. Germline CDR1 is KGHSH and CDR2 is LQKENI. The CDR3 has 14 amino acids. CDR3 bases: TGTGCCAGCTCACCAGAACTAGGAGGCAATGAGCAGTTCTTC. Its translation: CASSPELGGNEQFF.

The chain is built from TRBV7-8 and TRBJ2-5; D gene unclear. The ends were cut back, 0 bases at V and 2 bases at J, with 16 bases in the middle. Germline CDR1 reads SGHVS; CDR2 reads FQNEAQ. The CDR3 is 17 amino acids. Written as DNA, the CDR3 is TGTGCCAGCAGCTTAGCCTATCGGACGTTGACTCAAGAGACCCAGTACTTC. This gives the protein CASSLAYRTLTQETQYF. The full variable domain, its missing parts supplied by reference TRBV7-8 and TRBJ2-5, is GAGVSQSPRYKVAKRGQDVALRCDPISGHVSLFWYQQALGQGPEFLTYFQNEAQLDKSGLPSDRFFAERPEGSVSTLKIQRTQQEDSAVYLCASSLAYRTLTQETQYFGPGTRLLVL.

This clonotype turned up a few times. V gene TRBV9 combines with J gene TRBJ1-1, with 8 bases matching TRBD1. CDR3 length: 16 residues. Germline V gives CDR1 SGDLS, CDR2 YYNGEE. With V trimmed by 4 bases and J by 3 bases, 11 bases remained unmatched. In nucleotides, the CDR3 is TGTGCCAGCAGCCCCGGACAGGGTGATATTTACACTGAAGCTTTCTTT. Translating it yields CASSPGQGDIYTEAFF.